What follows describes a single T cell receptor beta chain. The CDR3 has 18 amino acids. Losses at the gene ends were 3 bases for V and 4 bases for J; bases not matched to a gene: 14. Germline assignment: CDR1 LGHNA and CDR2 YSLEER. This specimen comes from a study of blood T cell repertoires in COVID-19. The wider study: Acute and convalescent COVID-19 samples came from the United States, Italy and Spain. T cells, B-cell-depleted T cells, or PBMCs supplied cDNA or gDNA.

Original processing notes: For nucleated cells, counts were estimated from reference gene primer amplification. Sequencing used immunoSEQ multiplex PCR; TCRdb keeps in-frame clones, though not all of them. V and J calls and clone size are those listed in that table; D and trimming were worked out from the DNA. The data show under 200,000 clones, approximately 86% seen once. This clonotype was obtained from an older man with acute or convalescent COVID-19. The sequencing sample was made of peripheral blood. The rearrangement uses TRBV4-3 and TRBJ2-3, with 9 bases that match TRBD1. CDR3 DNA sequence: TGCGCCAGCAGCCAGGCCCTGGGGGGACAGGGAGGATCAGATACGCAGTATTTT. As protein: CASSQALGGQGGSDTQYF.